Following are 27 T cell receptor beta chains from one sample sequenced in a study of blood T cells in healthy people across ages. A sample-barcoded 5' primer and a J-beta primer mix were used in a second PCR of about 7 to 11 cycles. TCRdb fed the 5' RACE reads into MiXCR, producing one record per CDR3 protein. Here the sample spans about 1,500,000 distinct CDR3 sequences, approximately 42% being singletons. The sequenced sample consisted of blood. The receptors were gathered from a woman aged 18-29 years in good health.

The rearrangement uses TRBV12-3 or TRBV12-4 and TRBJ1-4; a possible D gene is TRBD1 (5 bases). V lost 5 bases and J lost 5, with 12 bases in between. CDR3 length: 14 amino acids. CDR3 sequence: CASSPTDPNEKLFF. Written as DNA, the CDR3 is TGTGCCAGCAGTCCGACAGACCCCAATGAAAAACTGTTTTTT.

This clonotype was counted only a few times. This CDR3 reads CSARSYKGQPQHF. CDR3 bases: TGCAGTGCTAGATCGTACAAGGGTCAGCCCCAGCATTTT. The V and J genes are TRBV20-1 and TRBJ1-5; no firm D call. Germline V gene data show CDR1 as DFQATT and CDR2 as SNEGSKA (reference sequence). The CDR3 totals 13 residues. Trimming removed 2 bases at V and 6 bases at J, with 11 bases between.

V is TRBV4-1 and J is TRBJ2-4; 9 nucleotides agree with TRBD2. The junction had 8 bases not matched to a gene; V was cut back by 1 base and J by 7 bases. This CDR3 has 16 residues. Germline V gene lookup returns CDR1 MGHRA and CDR2 YSYEKL. The CDR3 reads CASSQGGAGGRNIQYF. The CDR3 coding sequence is TGCGCCAGCAGCCAAGGAGGAGCGGGAGGTCGGAACATTCAGTACTTC.

There are a few counts of this clonotype. The rearrangement links TRBV6-1 to TRBJ2-1; TRBD2 matches at 10 bases. Trimming removed 10 bases from V and 5 bases from J; junction bases left unmatched: 11. The CDR3 is made up of 15 amino acids. From germline, CDR1 is MNHNS and CDR2 SASEGT. CDR3 sequence reads: CATEEPGLANNEQFF. The CDR3 DNA follows: TGTGCCACCGAGGAGCCGGGACTAGCGAACAATGAGCAGTTCTTC.

CDR3 DNA sequence: TGTGCCATCAGTCCAGGACAGGGGTTAGGTGAAAAACTGTTTTTT. It codes for CAISPGQGLGEKLFF. The chain is built from TRBV10-3 and TRBJ1-4; 9 bases line up with TRBD1. This CDR3 comprises 15 residues. The germline CDR1 and CDR2 sequences are ENHRY and SYGVKD. V was pared by 5 bases and J by 7 bases, with 8 bases of the junction left unmatched.

The chain links TRBV6-6 to TRBJ2-1; 9 bases fit TRBD2. V shed 2 bases, J shed 4 bases, and the junction held 3 bases outside the gene matches. Germline loops: CDR1 MNHNY, CDR2 SVGAGI (reference sequence). This CDR3 is 15 amino acids long. As DNA, the CDR3 is TGTGCCAGCAGTTACAGCCTAGCGGGGTACAATGAGCAGTTCTTC. The encoded protein is CASSYSLAGYNEQFF.

The chain links TRBV18 to TRBJ2-5; D gene uncertain. The J call is doubtful: the DNA matches TRBJ2-7 better. Germline CDR1 reads KGHSH; CDR2 reads LQKENI. This CDR3 spans 15 amino acids. This CDR3 reads CASSPIETKSYEQYF. CDR3 DNA: TGTGCCAGCTCACCGATCGAGACAAAGTCCTACGAGCAGTACTTC.

The V and J genes are TRBV7-9 and TRBJ2-7; D possibly corresponds to TRBD1 (6 bases). The germline CDR1 and CDR2 sequences are SEHNR and FQNEAQ (reference sequence). This CDR3 has 14 residues. V was cut by 2 bases and J by 3 bases, with 11 bases left in between. CDR3 residues: CASSLIYRDYEQYF. The CDR3 nucleotides read TGTGCCAGCAGCTTAATCTACAGGGACTACGAGCAGTACTTC.

This clonotype was observed a few times. The gene calls are TRBV6-1 and TRBJ1-4; 8 bases fit TRBD1. V dropped 10 bases and J dropped 5; count of bases not matched to a gene: 3. The CDR3 extends over 12 amino acids. Germline V gene lookup returns CDR1 MNHNS and CDR2 SASEGT. The CDR3 loop reads CATRQGNEKLFF. The CDR3 DNA reads TGTGCCACCAGACAGGGGAATGAAAAACTGTTTTTT.

The chain employs TRBV6-5 and TRBJ1-6; D is uncertain. From germline, CDR1 is MNHEY and CDR2 SVGAGI. This CDR3 is built from 16 residues. Trimming took 3 bases from V and 3 from J, leaving 12 bases between them. DNA of the CDR3: TGTGCCAGCAGTTATGCCGGGAGGCTCTATAATTCACCCCTCCACTTT. This sequence encodes CASSYAGRLYNSPLHF.

The chain uses TRBV28 and TRBJ2-3; 9 bases fit TRBD2. J was trimmed by 2 bases and V by 3 bases; bases with no gene match: 9. Germline assignment: CDR1 MDHEN and CDR2 SYDVKM. This CDR3 spans 17 amino acids. The CDR3 nucleotides are TGTGCCAGCAGTTTTAAGAGCGGGAGGAGGGACACAGATACGCAGTATTTT. Translating gives CASSFKSGRRDTDTQYF.

This chain connects TRBV9 to TRBJ2-5; possibly TRBD1 or TRBD2 for D (5 bases each). TRBJ2-7 matches the DNA end more closely, so the J call is doubtful. This CDR3 spans 13 amino acids. Germline V lookup: CDR1 SGDLS, CDR2 YYNGEE. CDR3 protein: CASTGDQTYEQYF. The CDR3 DNA reads TGTGCCAGCACCGGGGACCAAACCTACGAGCAGTACTTC.

J is TRBJ2-5 and V is TRBV7-9; D ambiguous. The CDR3 totals 13 residues. CDR1 and CDR2 from the germline V gene are SEHNR and FQNEAQ (reference sequence). The V end lost 5 bases, the J end lost 1 base, and 8 bases lay between the germline ends. The CDR3 coding sequence is TGTGCCAGCAGCCCCCAGAGCCAAGAGACCCAGTACTTC. Encoded protein: CASSPQSQETQYF.

There are a few counts of this clonotype. With a much larger clone just one base away, this may be a read error. The V call is TRBV2, the J call TRBJ2-1; TRBD2 matches at 9 bases. The CDR3 spans 15 residues. Germline V gene data show CDR1 as SNHLY and CDR2 as FYNNEI. CDR3 DNA sequence: TGTGCCAGCAGACCTGCGGGAGGGACTTACACTGAGCAGTTCTTC. This translates into CASRPAGGTYTEQFF.

This clonotype was seen a few times. The chain combines TRBV4-1 with TRBJ2-7; maybe TRBD1 (9 bases). The V end was cut by 3 bases, the J end by 5 bases, with 29 bases between. The germline gives CDR1 MGHRA, CDR2 YSYEKL. CDR3 length equals 19 residues. CDR3 DNA: TGCGCCAGCAGCCAGAACGTATGGGTAGCGGGGACAGGGTTCGACGAGCAGTACTTC. This encodes CASSQNVWVAGTGFDEQYF.

This clonotype was seen at least ten times. The chain couples TRBV7-2 to TRBJ2-3; the match to TRBD2 covers 7 bases. This CDR3 region has 15 residues. The J segment lost 1 base and the V segment lost 3 bases, leaving 4 bases of the junction unmatched. Germline CDR1 SGHTA, CDR2 FQGNSA. The CDR3 DNA follows: TGTGCCAGCAGCTTTAGCGGGTTTGGCACAGATACGCAGTATTTT. Protein: CASSFSGFGTDTQYF.

In this sample, this clonotype turned up a few times. CDR3 bases: TGTGCCAGCAGCCCTGGAAATCCAGACACAGATACGCAGTATTTT. Translated: CASSPGNPDTDTQYF. The chain recombines TRBV14 with TRBJ2-3; D call uncertain. V shed 4 bases and J shed 2 bases, with 13 bases lying between them. Germline V gene data show CDR1 as SGHDN and CDR2 as FVKESK. The CDR3 length is 15 residues.

This sequence joins TRBV10-3 and TRBJ2-5; D assignment may be TRBD1 or TRBD2 (7 bases each). V lost 10 bases, J lost 11 bases, and 23 bases lay in between. The CDR3 sequence is 13 residues long. CDR1 and CDR2 (germline): ENHRY, SYGVKD. As DNA, the CDR3 is TGTGCCAACCAGGGGGGGCGCGACGATGAGCAGTACTTC. Translated: CANQGGRDDEQYF.

There are a few counts of this clonotype. The CDR3 DNA reads as TGTGCCAGCACCCAGGAGGGAGATGGCTACACCTTC. This sequence encodes CASTQEGDGYTF. V and J are TRBV27 and TRBJ1-2; D gene unclear. Per germline, CDR1 MNHEY and CDR2 SMNVEV (reference sequence). Between the trimmed V and J ends, which lost 7 bases and 6 bases, there was a span of 12 bases. This CDR3 has 12 residues.

The V call is TRBV20-1, the J call TRBJ2-3, with 10 bases aligning to TRBD1. Germline loops: CDR1 DFQATT, CDR2 SNEGSKA (reference sequence). J gave up 2 bases and V 1 base, and 6 bases lay outside the gene matches. This CDR3 spans 16 amino acids. This CDR3 is CSARGQTGGYTDTQYF. The CDR3 coding sequence is TGCAGTGCTAGAGGGCAGACAGGGGGCTACACAGATACGCAGTATTTT.

The chain is built from TRBV5-1 and TRBJ2-1, with 13 bases aligning to TRBD2. Germline loops: CDR1 SGHRS, CDR2 YFSETQ. The CDR3 is made up of 16 amino acids. The J segment lost 9 bases and the V segment lost 0 bases, leaving 6 bases of the junction unmatched. CDR3: CASSLGGTSGNREQFF. In DNA form, the CDR3 reads TGCGCCAGCAGCTTGGGGGGGACTAGCGGGAACCGTGAGCAGTTCTTC.

This chain joins TRBV5-5 and TRBJ2-3; D gene unclear. CDR3 length: 14 amino acids. V gave up 3 bases and J gave up 3 bases, with 11 bases separating them. Germline assignment: CDR1 SGHKS and CDR2 YYEKEE (reference sequence). The CDR3 bases are TGTGCCAGCAGCTCCTCCCATGGGACAGATACGCAGTATTTT. Translating it yields CASSSSHGTDTQYF. The whole variable domain, filled in from reference TRBV5-5 and TRBJ2-3, reads DAGVTQSPTHLIKTRGQQVTLRCSPISGHKSVSWYQQVLGQGPQFIFQYYEKEERGRGNFPDRFSARQFPNYSSELNVNALLLGDSALYLCASSSSHGTDTQYFGPGTRLTVL.

The chain's CDR3 is CASGPLAGGTQETQYF. The CDR3 coding sequence is TGCGCCAGCGGCCCACTAGCGGGGGGAACCCAAGAGACCCAGTACTTC. The chain has TRBV4-1 and TRBJ2-5; 12 nucleotides match TRBD2. Germline CDR1 MGHRA, CDR2 YSYEKL. V dropped 8 bases and J dropped 1; count of bases not matched to a gene: 8. The CDR3 extends over 16 amino acids.

The chain links TRBV4-1 to TRBJ2-5; TRBD2 matches 11 bases. The CDR3 has 16 residues. V was clipped by 1 base and J by 11 bases; unmatched bases: 12. Germline loops: CDR1 MGHRA, CDR2 YSYEKL. The CDR3 bases are TGCGCCAGCAGCCAAGGACTAGCGGGGTTAATGGCTGAGCAGTACTTC. Its translation: CASSQGLAGLMAEQYF.

The rearrangement joins TRBV11-2 to TRBJ2-7; 9 bases map to TRBD1. This CDR3 has 15 residues. The ends lost 2 bases at V and 3 bases at J; junction bases unmatched: 5. The V gene's germline CDR1 is SGHAT and CDR2 FQNNGV. For the CDR3, the DNA is TGTGCCAGCAGCTTATACCCGGGACAGGGCTACGAGCAGTACTTC. As protein: CASSLYPGQGYEQYF.

The CDR3 loop reads CASSPTGGRNEQYF. For the CDR3, the DNA is TGTGCCAGTAGTCCGACAGGGGGAAGGAACGAGCAGTACTTC. The chain joins TRBV19 to TRBJ2-7; 9 bases are shared with TRBD1. CDR3 size: 14 residues. CDR1 is LNHDA and CDR2 is SQIVND in the germline V gene (reference sequence). V lost 5 bases to trimming and J lost 5 bases; unmatched junction nucleotides: 7.

This clonotype occurred a few times. The V call is TRBV28, the J call TRBJ2-1; D unresolved. The germline CDR1 and CDR2 sequences are MDHEN and SYDVKM. V was pared by 3 bases and J by 13 bases, with 19 bases between. The CDR3 consists of 14 residues. The DNA for the CDR3 is TGTGCCAGCAGTTTCCACGTATGGGCGGAGACCCAGTTCTTC. It codes for CASSFHVWAETQFF. Combining the CDR3 with reference TRBV28 and TRBJ2-1 gives the whole variable domain DVKVTQSSRYLVKRTGEKVFLECVQDMDHENMFWYRQDPGLGLRLIYFSYDVKMKEKGDIPEGYSVSREKKERFSLILESASTNQTSMYLCASSFHVWAETQFFGPGTRLTVL.